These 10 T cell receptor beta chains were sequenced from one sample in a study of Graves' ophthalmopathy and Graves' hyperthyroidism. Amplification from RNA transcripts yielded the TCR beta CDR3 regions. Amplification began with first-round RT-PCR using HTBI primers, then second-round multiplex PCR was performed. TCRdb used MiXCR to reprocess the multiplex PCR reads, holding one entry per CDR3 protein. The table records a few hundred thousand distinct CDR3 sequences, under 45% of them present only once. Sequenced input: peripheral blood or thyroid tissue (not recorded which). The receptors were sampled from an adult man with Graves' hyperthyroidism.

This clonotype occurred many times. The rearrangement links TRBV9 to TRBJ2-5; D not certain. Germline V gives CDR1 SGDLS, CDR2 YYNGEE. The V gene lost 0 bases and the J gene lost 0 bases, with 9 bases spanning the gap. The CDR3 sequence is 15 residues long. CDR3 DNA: TGTGCCAGCAGCGTAGCGCCAGAGTACCAAGAGACCCAGTACTTC. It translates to CASSVAPEYQETQYF.

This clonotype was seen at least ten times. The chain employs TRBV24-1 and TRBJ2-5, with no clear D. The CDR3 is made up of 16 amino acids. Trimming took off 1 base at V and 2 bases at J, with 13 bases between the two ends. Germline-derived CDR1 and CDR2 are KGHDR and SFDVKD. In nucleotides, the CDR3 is TGTGCCACCAGTGATTTTGGGGTGGGGATACAAGAGACCCAGTACTTC. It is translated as CATSDFGVGIQETQYF.

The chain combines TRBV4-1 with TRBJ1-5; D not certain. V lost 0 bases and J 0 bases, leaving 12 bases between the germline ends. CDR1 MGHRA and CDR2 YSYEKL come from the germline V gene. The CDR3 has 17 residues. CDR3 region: CASSQDGGLISNQPQHF. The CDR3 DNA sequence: TGCGCCAGCAGCCAAGATGGTGGGCTTATTAGCAATCAGCCCCAGCATTTT.

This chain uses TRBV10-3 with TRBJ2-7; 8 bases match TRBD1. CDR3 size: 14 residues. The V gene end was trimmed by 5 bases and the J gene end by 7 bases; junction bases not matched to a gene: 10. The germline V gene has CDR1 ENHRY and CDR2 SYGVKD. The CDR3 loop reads CAISPGQAYNEQYF. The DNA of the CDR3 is TGTGCCATCAGTCCGGGACAGGCGTACAATGAGCAGTACTTC.

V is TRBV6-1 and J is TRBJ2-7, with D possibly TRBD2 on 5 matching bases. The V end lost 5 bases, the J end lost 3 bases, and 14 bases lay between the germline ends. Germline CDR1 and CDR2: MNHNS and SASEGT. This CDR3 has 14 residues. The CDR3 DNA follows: TGTGCCAGCAGTTACTCGGCGGAGGACTACGAGCAGTACTTC. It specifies CASSYSAEDYEQYF.

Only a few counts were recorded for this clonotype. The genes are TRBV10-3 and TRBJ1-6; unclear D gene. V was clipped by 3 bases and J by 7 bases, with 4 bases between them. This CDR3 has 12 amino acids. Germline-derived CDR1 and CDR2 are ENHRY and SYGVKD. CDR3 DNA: TGTGCCATCAGTGACCCGAATTCACCCCTCCACTTT. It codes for CAISDPNSPLHF.

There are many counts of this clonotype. CDR3 sequence (DNA): TGTGCCAGTTGGACAGGGAGCTATGGCTACACCTTC. Encoded protein: CASWTGSYGYTF. This sequence joins TRBV2 and TRBJ1-2; 8 bases line up with TRBD1. Germline values: CDR1 SNHLY, CDR2 FYNNEI. V shed 9 bases, J shed 4 bases, and the junction held 4 bases outside the gene matches. CDR3 length: 12 amino acids.

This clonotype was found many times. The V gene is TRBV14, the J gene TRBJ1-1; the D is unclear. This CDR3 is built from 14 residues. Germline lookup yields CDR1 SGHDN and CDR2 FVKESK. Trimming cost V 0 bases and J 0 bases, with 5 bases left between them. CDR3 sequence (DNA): TGTGCCAGCAGCCAAGATATAGTGAACACTGAAGCTTTCTTT. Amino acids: CASSQDIVNTEAFF.

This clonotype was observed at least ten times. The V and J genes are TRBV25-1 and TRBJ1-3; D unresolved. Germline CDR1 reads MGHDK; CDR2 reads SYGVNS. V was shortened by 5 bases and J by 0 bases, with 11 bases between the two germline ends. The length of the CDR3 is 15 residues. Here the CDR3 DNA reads TGTGCCAGCAGTCATCTAAGCGGCTCTGGAAACACCATATATTTT. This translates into CASSHLSGSGNTIYF.

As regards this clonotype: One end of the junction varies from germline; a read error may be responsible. The CDR3 sequence is CASSLDPSGRSNYEQYF. CDR3 DNA: TGCGCCAGCAGCTTGGACCCCAGCGGGCGGAGTAACTACGAGCAGTACTTC. The chain links TRBV5-5 to TRBJ2-7; weak D call: TRBD2 (6 bases). Germline V CDR1 and CDR2: SGHKS, YYEKEE (reference sequence). CDR3 length: 17 residues.